In this sample, the clone carrying this T cell receptor (beta chain) turned up a few times. Germline V gives CDR1 GTSNPN, CDR2 SVGIG (reference sequence). CDR3 length: 13 residues. V was cut by 3 bases and J by 4 bases, with 10 bases left in between. Repertoires were generated with immunoSEQ multiplex PCR, while TCRdb's copy carries only in-frame clones and drops some. The top ten clones hold around 13% of a sample with 150,000 to 200,000 clones, around 90% of them seen once. The entry originates in a study of control samples from healthy donors and cancer patients. This TCR came from a man aged 30-40 years in good health. Sequences were obtained from blood. The chain links TRBV30 to TRBJ1-5; D not resolved. CDR3 in DNA: TGTGCCTGGAGCTTACAGCGAAATCAGCCCCAGCATTTT. Its translation: CAWSLQRNQPQHF.